The 24 T cell receptor beta chains listed next were all sequenced from one sample in a study of T cell repertoires in cytomegalovirus infection. These receptors' antigens are unknown. Each CDR3 protein gets one entry after TCRdb re-called the reads with MiXCR. The sample carries around 300,000 distinct CDR3 sequences, about 25% recorded once. Source: cultured PBMCs, taken from culture after CMV antigen stimulation. The receptors were gathered from a human donor in good health (CMV status not recorded). Some clones in this sample may be carry-over from other donors' samples.

Only a few counts were recorded for this clonotype. V usage is TRBV5-1 and J usage is TRBJ1-5, with 8 bases matching TRBD1. From germline, CDR1 is SGHRS and CDR2 YFSETQ. The CDR3 has 14 residues. V shed 0 bases and J 7 bases; nucleotides not matched to a gene: 3. The CDR3 spells CASSLGTGRQPQHF. The CDR3 region has the DNA TGCGCCAGCAGCTTGGGGACAGGGAGGCAGCCCCAGCATTTT.

This clonotype occurred a few times. The V gene is TRBV7-3, the J gene TRBJ2-7; the D is unclear. CDR3 length: 13 residues. Trimming left V 0 bases short and J 3 bases short, with 6 bases between. CDR1 and CDR2 from the germline V gene are SGHTA and FQGTGA. CDR3 region: CASSLTDGYEQYF. The DNA for the CDR3 is TGTGCCAGCAGCTTAACAGATGGCTACGAGCAGTACTTC. Full variable domain (missing parts from reference TRBV7-3 and TRBJ2-7): GAGVSQTPSNKVTEKGKYVELRCDPISGHTALYWYRQSLGQGPEFLIYFQGTGAADDSGLPNDRFFAVRPEGSVSTLKIQRTERGDSAVYLCASSLTDGYEQYFGPGTRLTVT.

This clonotype was observed a few times. This chain uses TRBV9 with TRBJ2-7, with D possibly being TRBD1 (6 bases). V was cut by 0 bases and J by 2 bases, with 12 bases left in between. CDR3 length: 15 residues. Germline lookup yields CDR1 SGDLS and CDR2 YYNGEE. Here the CDR3 DNA reads TGTGCCAGCAGCGTAGGGAAGGACAGCCCCTACGAGCAGTACGTC. It specifies CASSVGKDSPYEQYV.

The chain uses TRBV6-2 or TRBV6-3 and TRBJ2-7; D possibly corresponds to TRBD2 (5 bases). Germline-derived CDR1 and CDR2 are MNHEY and SVGEGT. V lost 7 bases to trimming and J lost 1 base, with 14 bases between them. This CDR3 spans 14 amino acids. CDR3 DNA sequence: TGTGCCAGCACCGGGGTGCCGGGGTCCTACGAGCAGTACTTC. Translated: CASTGVPGSYEQYF.

This clonotype was seen more than once but under ten times. The CDR3 loop is CASSLATSRYNEQFF. The CDR3 bases are TGTGCCAGCAGCTTAGCTACTAGCCGGTACAATGAGCAGTTCTTC. The chain recombines TRBV7-4 with TRBJ2-1; tentatively, D is TRBD2 (6 bases). This CDR3 is 15 amino acids long. The V gene lost 0 bases and the J gene lost 4 bases, with 10 bases spanning the gap. The germline V gene has CDR1 SGHVT and CDR2 SQSDAQ.

The chain links TRBV6-6 to TRBJ1-1; D is unclear. V lost 4 bases and J 5 bases, leaving 14 bases between the germline ends. The CDR3 contains 14 residues. In germline, CDR1 is MNHNY, CDR2 SVGAGI (reference sequence). CDR3 sequence reads: CASSLRPLGTEAFF. Here the CDR3 DNA reads TGTGCCAGCAGTTTGCGGCCCCTGGGAACTGAAGCTTTCTTT.

This clonotype was counted a few times. The V and J genes are TRBV5-4 and TRBJ1-1; possibly TRBD1 for D (5 bases). Trimming took 4 bases from V and 0 from J, leaving 22 bases between them. Germline CDR1 reads SGHNT; CDR2 reads YYREEE (reference sequence). The CDR3 extends over 18 amino acids. In nucleotides, the CDR3 is TGTGCCAGCAGCCGGGGCTCGCCCGCCCTTAATCTGAACACTGAAGCTTTCTTT. Protein product: CASSRGSPALNLNTEAFF.

This clonotype was recorded a few times. The chain recombines TRBV19 with TRBJ1-1; 10 nucleotides match TRBD1. Germline V gene sequence: CDR1 LNHDA, CDR2 SQIVND (reference sequence). V shed 3 bases, J shed 0 bases, and the junction held 7 bases outside the gene matches. CDR3 size: 17 residues. The CDR3 DNA follows: TGTGCCAGTAGTATTACTGGACAGGGGGGACTGAACACTGAAGCTTTCTTT. Protein sequence: CASSITGQGGLNTEAFF. Complete variable domain (other parts from reference TRBV19 and TRBJ1-1): DGGITQSPKYLFRKEGQNVTLSCEQNLNHDAMYWYRQDPGQGLRLIYYSQIVNDFQKGDIAEGYSVSREKKESFPLTVTSAQKNPTAFYLCASSITGQGGLNTEAFFGQGTRLTVV.

The CDR3 DNA reads TGTGCCAGCAGCCAAGATTTTGCGGGAGCGGCAGATACGCAGTATTTT. Residues: CASSQDFAGAADTQYF. This chain connects TRBV4-2 to TRBJ2-3, with 7 positions matching TRBD2. Germline lookup yields CDR1 LGHNA and CDR2 YNFKEQ. Trimming cost V 0 bases and J 4 bases; bases outside gene matches: 7. The CDR3 covers 16 residues.

There are many counts of this clonotype. The chain recombines TRBV20-1 with TRBJ2-4; 10 bases align to TRBD1. CDR3 length equals 14 residues. The V gene's germline CDR1 is DFQATT and CDR2 SNEGSKA (reference sequence). The junction had 9 bases not matched to a gene; V was cut back by 6 bases and J by 7 bases. Here the CDR3 reads CSARGQGEGNIQYF. Written as DNA, the CDR3 is TGCAGTGCCCGAGGACAGGGGGAAGGGAACATTCAGTACTTC.

This chain uses TRBV4-1 with TRBJ1-6; D gene ambiguous. Between the trimmed V and J ends, which lost 4 bases and 9 bases, there was a span of 10 bases. The CDR3 runs 13 residues. The germline CDR1 and CDR2 sequences are MGHRA and YSYEKL. CDR3 region: CASSPPGSSPLHF. The CDR3 bases are TGCGCCAGCAGCCCCCCGGGGAGTTCACCCCTCCACTTT.

This chain connects TRBV30 to TRBJ1-5; maybe TRBD1 (5 bases). The CDR3 is made up of 14 amino acids. The V end was cut by 4 bases, the J end by 7 bases, with 17 bases between. Germline V lookup: CDR1 GTSNPN, CDR2 SVGIG (reference sequence). The CDR3 DNA sequence: TGTGCCTGGAATGGGGGGACCAGCGCACAGCCCCAGCATTTT. It is translated as CAWNGGTSAQPQHF. Full variable domain (outside the CDR3, taken from reference TRBV30 and TRBJ1-5): SQTIHQWPATLVQPVGSPLSLECTVEGTSNPNLYWYRQAAGRGLQLLFYSVGIGQISSEVPQNLSASRPQDRQFILSSKKLLLSDSGFYLCAWNGGTSAQPQHFGDGTRLSIL.

The chain uses TRBV7-9 and TRBJ2-7; D may be TRBD2 (5 bases). V was clipped by 0 bases and J by 2 bases, with 14 bases between them. The CDR3 loop spans 16 amino acids. The germline V gene encodes CDR1 SEHNR and CDR2 FQNEAQ (reference sequence). The CDR3 region is CASSLASTGLTYEQYF. For the CDR3, the DNA is TGTGCCAGCAGCTTAGCCTCAACCGGACTCACCTACGAGCAGTACTTC. The full variable domain, completed using reference TRBV7-9 and TRBJ2-7, is DTGVSQNPRHKITKRGQNVTFRCDPISEHNRLYWYRQTLGQGPEFLTYFQNEAQLEKSRLLSDRFSAERPKGSFSTLEIQRTEQGDSAMYLCASSLASTGLTYEQYFGPGTRLTVT.

The sample holds a few counts of this clonotype. The chain recombines TRBV4-3 with TRBJ2-5; the D gene is possibly TRBD2 (5 bases). The CDR3 loop spans 19 amino acids. The germline V gene has CDR1 LGHNA and CDR2 YSLEER. Trimming removed 0 bases from V and 5 bases from J, with 25 bases in between. The CDR3 loop reads CASSQDPVFSDGPGETQYF. As DNA, the CDR3 is TGCGCCAGCAGCCAAGATCCGGTGTTTAGCGACGGACCGGGGGAGACCCAGTACTTC.

In its sample, this clonotype was seen many times. The rearrangement links TRBV6-5 to TRBJ2-2; 12 nucleotides match TRBD2. This CDR3 has 16 amino acids. The germline V gene has CDR1 MNHEY and CDR2 SVGAGI. Germline trimming cut 0 bases from V and 7 bases from J; bases unmatched to any gene: 3. CDR3 sequence: CASSYSLAGGHGELFF. The DNA for the CDR3 is TGTGCCAGCAGTTACTCACTAGCGGGAGGACACGGGGAGCTGTTTTTT.

This clonotype was observed a handful of times. The chain has TRBV27 and TRBJ2-3, with TRBD1 matching over 8 bases. CDR3 length equals 17 residues. The V gene end was trimmed by 6 bases and the J gene end by 0 bases; junction bases not matched to a gene: 11. Germline V gives CDR1 MNHEY, CDR2 SMNVEV (reference sequence). CDR3 residues: CASRRGTGGSSTDTQYF. The CDR3 nucleotides are TGTGCCAGCAGGCGTGGCACAGGGGGTTCCAGCACAGATACGCAGTATTTT.

This chain connects TRBV6-2 or TRBV6-3 to TRBJ2-5; 7 nucleotides agree with TRBD1. Germline V lookup: CDR1 MNHEY, CDR2 SVGEGT. V lost 6 bases to trimming and J lost 4 bases; unmatched junction nucleotides: 5. This CDR3 spans 13 amino acids. CDR3 protein: CASRRQGGETQYF. CDR3 nucleotide sequence: TGTGCCAGCAGAAGACAGGGTGGAGAGACCCAGTACTTC.

This clonotype showed up just a few times. The rearrangement uses TRBV15 and TRBJ2-3; D unclear. The germline V gene has CDR1 LNHNV and CDR2 YYDKDF (reference sequence). This CDR3 has 13 residues. V lost 8 bases and J 2 bases, leaving 11 bases between the germline ends. The CDR3 nucleotides are TGTGCCACCTCGAACGGGCCCACAGATACGCAGTATTTT. Translating it yields CATSNGPTDTQYF.

The rearrangement uses TRBV7-9 and TRBJ1-1; TRBD1 matches 7 bases. The length of the CDR3 is 15 residues. The ends lost 2 bases at V and 4 bases at J; junction bases unmatched: 7. CDR1 and CDR2 (germline): SEHNR, FQNEAQ (reference sequence). CDR3 DNA: TGTGCCAGCAGCTTAAACCCCCAGGGGGGCACTGAAGCTTTCTTT. It codes for CASSLNPQGGTEAFF.

This clonotype has a count of ten or more. V and J are TRBV7-9 and TRBJ2-7; TRBD2 aligns across 8 bases. Germline V gene lookup returns CDR1 SEHNR and CDR2 FQNEAQ (reference sequence). With V trimmed by 1 base and J by 5 bases, 4 bases remained unmatched. The CDR3 is 14 amino acids. Written as DNA, the CDR3 is TGTGCCAGCAGCTTAGATTCAGCGGGGGACGAGCAGTACTTC. Its translation is CASSLDSAGDEQYF.

The chain's CDR3 is CASSEGSSGYTGELFF. The CDR3 bases are TGTGCCAGCAGTGAAGGGTCTAGCGGCTACACCGGGGAGCTGTTTTTT. The genes are TRBV6-5 and TRBJ2-2; TRBD2 agrees at 7 bases. The CDR3 is 16 amino acids. Germline CDR1 MNHEY, CDR2 SVGAGI. V was clipped by 5 bases and J by 3 bases; unmatched bases: 9.

This clonotype was seen a handful of times. The chain couples TRBV7-2 to TRBJ2-5; D remains unclear. Per the germline V gene, CDR1 is SGHTA and CDR2 is FQGNSA. The CDR3 runs to 14 residues. Trimming cost V 5 bases and J 0 bases, with 10 bases left between them. The CDR3 coding sequence is TGTGCCAGCAGCCTACAGCAGTACCAAGAGACCCAGTACTTC. It codes for CASSLQQYQETQYF.

This clonotype was observed a handful of times. This sequence joins TRBV7-8 and TRBJ2-2, with no clear D. CDR1 SGHVS and CDR2 FQNEAQ come from the germline V gene. This CDR3 spans 14 amino acids. Trimming shortened V by 1 base and J by 2 bases, and 5 bases separated the two germline ends. CDR3 region: CASSLGINTGELFF. In nucleotides, the CDR3 is TGTGCCAGCAGCTTAGGAATAAACACCGGGGAGCTGTTTTTT.

This clonotype appeared a few times. The chain links TRBV5-1 to TRBJ2-3; no reliable D call. V lost 0 bases, J lost 0 bases, and 8 bases lay in between. The CDR3 sequence is 15 residues long. Germline V gene sequence: CDR1 SGHRS, CDR2 YFSETQ. The CDR3 DNA is TGCGCCAGCAGCTTGGTTAGGGCTAGCACAGATACGCAGTATTTT. Encoded protein: CASSLVRASTDTQYF.